This T cell receptor beta chain comes out of a study of human T cells and chemical hapten exposure. Whole-study findings and limits: Those TCRs sitting above 1 in 1000 frequency stayed the same with DPC sensitization.

For the library, individual cDNA molecules each received unique molecular identifiers. Original data processing: Sample-level TCR yields exhibited a median of about 96,000, with a range of about 20,000 to 750,000. One entry per CDR3 protein results from TCRdb running MiXCR on the RACE reads. These V and J calls are TCRdb output, not the study's own analysis. The data contain 300,000 to 450,000 distinct CDR3 sequences, 4.8% of them seen just once; the ten biggest clones take up about 2.2%. Time point noted: patch test 1, 2 weeks after DPC sensitization. As to treatment: therapeutic diphenylcyclopropenone sensitization with weekly scalp DPC. Whole blood, unfractionated, served as the material for total RNA extraction. This CDR3 region has 13 residues. CDR1 is DFQATT, CDR2 SNEGSKA, per germline (reference sequence). V trimming: 3 bases; J trimming: 3 bases; junction bases outside the gene matches: 2. At least ten counts were recorded for this clonotype. Its antigen is currently unknown.

This sample comprised whole blood, obtained in connection with sensitization to the hapten diphenylcyclopropenone (DPC). This chain joins TRBV20-1 and TRBJ1-5, with 7 positions matching TRBD1. This TCR derives from a woman between 50 and 59 years old with alopecia areata. Some clones in this sample may be carry-over from other donors' samples. CDR3 nucleotides: TGCAGTGCTAGGGGGACAGTCAATCAGCCCCAGCATTTT. Its protein product is CSARGTVNQPQHF.